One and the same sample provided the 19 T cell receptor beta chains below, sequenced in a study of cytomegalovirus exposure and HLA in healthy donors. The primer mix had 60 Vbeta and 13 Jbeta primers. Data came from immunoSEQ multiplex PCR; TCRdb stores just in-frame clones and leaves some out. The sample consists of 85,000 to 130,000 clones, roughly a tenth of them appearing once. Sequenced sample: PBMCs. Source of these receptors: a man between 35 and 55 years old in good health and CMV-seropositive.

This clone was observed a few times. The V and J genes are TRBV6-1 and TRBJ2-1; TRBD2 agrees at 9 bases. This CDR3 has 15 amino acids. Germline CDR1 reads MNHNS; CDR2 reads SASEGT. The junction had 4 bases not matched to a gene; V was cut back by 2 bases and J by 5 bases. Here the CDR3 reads CASSELAGANNEQFF. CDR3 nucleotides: TGTGCCAGCAGTGAATTAGCGGGAGCCAACAATGAGCAGTTCTTC.

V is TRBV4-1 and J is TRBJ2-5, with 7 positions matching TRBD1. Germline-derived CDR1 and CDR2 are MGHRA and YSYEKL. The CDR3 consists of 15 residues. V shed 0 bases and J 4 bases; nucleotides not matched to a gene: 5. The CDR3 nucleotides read TGCGCCAGCAGCCAAGATGACAGGGCTGGAGAGACCCAGTACTTC. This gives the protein CASSQDDRAGETQYF.

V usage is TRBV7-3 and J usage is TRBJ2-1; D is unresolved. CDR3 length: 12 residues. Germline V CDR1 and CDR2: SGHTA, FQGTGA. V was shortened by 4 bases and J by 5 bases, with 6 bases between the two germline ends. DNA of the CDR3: TGTGCCAGCAGCTCCGGAGACAATGAGCAGTTCTTC. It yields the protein CASSSGDNEQFF.

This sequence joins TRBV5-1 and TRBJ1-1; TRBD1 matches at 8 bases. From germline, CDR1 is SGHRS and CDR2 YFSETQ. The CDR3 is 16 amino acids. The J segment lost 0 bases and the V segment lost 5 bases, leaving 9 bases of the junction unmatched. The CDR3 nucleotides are TGCGCCAGCAGATTTGACAGGGGAATCATGAACACTGAAGCTTTCTTT. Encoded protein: CASRFDRGIMNTEAFF.

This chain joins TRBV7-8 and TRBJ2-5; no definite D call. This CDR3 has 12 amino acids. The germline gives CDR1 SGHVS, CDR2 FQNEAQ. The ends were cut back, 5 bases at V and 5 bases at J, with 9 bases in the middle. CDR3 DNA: TGTGCCAGCAGCACCAGAACGGAGACCCAGTACTTC. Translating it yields CASSTRTETQYF.

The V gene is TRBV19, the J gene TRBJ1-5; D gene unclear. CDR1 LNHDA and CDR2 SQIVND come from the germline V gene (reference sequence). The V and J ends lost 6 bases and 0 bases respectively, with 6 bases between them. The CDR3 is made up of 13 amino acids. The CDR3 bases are TGTGCCAGTAGCGGGAATAGCAATCAGCCCCAGCATTTT. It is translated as CASSGNSNQPQHF.

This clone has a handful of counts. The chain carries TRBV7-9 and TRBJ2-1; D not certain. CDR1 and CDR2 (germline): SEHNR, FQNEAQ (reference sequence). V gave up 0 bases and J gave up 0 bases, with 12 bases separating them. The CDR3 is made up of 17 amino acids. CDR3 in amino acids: CASSLAGEASSYNEQFF. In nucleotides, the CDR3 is TGTGCCAGCAGCTTAGCGGGCGAAGCCAGCTCCTACAATGAGCAGTTCTTC.

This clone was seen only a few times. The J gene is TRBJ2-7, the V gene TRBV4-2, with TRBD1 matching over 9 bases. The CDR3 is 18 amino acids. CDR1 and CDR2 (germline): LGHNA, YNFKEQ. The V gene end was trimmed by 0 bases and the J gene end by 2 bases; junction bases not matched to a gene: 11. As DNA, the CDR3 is TGTGCCAGCAGCCAAGAACACCCCGGACAGGGGCTCCCCTACGAGCAGTACTTC. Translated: CASSQEHPGQGLPYEQYF.

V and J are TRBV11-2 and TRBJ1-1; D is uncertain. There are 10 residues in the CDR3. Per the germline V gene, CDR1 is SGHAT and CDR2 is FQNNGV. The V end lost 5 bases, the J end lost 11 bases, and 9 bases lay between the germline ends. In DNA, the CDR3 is TGTGCCAGCAGCCCCGCCGGGGCTTTCTTT. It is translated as CASSPAGAFF.

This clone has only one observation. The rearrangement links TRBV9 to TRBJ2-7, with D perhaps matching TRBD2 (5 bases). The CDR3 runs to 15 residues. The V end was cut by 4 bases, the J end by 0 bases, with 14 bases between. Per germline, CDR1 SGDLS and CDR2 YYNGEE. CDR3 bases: TGTGCCAGCAGCACCGGAGGCGCAGCCTCCTACGAGCAGTACTTC. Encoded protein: CASSTGGAASYEQYF.

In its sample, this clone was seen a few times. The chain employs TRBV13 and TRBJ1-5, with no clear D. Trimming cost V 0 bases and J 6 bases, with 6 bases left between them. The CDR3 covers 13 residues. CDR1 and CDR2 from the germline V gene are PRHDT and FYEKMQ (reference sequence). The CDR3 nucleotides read TGTGCCAGCAGCTTAGGACGGAGTCAGCCCCAGCATTTT. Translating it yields CASSLGRSQPQHF.

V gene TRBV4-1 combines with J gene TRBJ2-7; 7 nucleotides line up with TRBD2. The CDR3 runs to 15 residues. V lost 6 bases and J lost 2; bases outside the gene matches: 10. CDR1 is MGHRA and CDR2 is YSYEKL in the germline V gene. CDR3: CASSHQRLAAYEQYF. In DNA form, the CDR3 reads TGCGCCAGCAGTCACCAACGTCTAGCGGCCTACGAGCAGTACTTC.

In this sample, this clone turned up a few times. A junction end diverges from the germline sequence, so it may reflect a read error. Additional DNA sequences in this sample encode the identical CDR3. CDR3 sequence reads: CASSGRTGGYSNTEAFF. The DNA for the CDR3 is TGTGCCAGCAGTGGCCGGACAGGGGGCTACTCGAACACTGAAGCCTTCTTT. The chain links TRBV25-1 to TRBJ1-1; TRBD1 matches 11 bases. The CDR3 length is 17 residues. Germline CDR1 and CDR2: MGHDK and SYGVNS.

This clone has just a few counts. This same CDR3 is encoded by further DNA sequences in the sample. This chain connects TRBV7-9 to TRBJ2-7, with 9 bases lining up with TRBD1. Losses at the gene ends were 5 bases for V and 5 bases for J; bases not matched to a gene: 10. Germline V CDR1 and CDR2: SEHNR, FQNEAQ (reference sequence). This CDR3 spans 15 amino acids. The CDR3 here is CASSVPGQGKNEQYF. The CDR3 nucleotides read TGTGCCAGCAGCGTACCGGGACAGGGTAAAAACGAGCAGTACTTC.

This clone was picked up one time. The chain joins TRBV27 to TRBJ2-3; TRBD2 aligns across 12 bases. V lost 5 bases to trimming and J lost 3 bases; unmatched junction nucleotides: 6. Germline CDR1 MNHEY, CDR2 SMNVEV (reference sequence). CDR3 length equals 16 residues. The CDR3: CASSPTGTSGTDTQYF. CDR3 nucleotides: TGTGCCAGCAGTCCCACCGGGACTAGCGGGACAGATACGCAGTATTTT.

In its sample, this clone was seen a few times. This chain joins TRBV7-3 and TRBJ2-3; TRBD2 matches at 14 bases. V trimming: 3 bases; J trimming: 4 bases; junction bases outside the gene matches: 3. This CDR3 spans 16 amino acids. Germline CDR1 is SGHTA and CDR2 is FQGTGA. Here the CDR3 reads CASSLGLAGEADTQYF. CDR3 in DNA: TGTGCCAGCAGCTTGGGACTAGCGGGAGAGGCAGATACGCAGTATTTT.

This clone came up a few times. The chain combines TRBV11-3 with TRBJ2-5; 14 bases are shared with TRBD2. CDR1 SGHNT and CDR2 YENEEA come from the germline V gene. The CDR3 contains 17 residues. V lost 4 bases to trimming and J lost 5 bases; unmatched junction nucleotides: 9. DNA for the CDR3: TGTGCCAGCAGCTCAACCGGGACTAGCGGGAGTATGGAGACCCAGTACTTC. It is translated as CASSSTGTSGSMETQYF.

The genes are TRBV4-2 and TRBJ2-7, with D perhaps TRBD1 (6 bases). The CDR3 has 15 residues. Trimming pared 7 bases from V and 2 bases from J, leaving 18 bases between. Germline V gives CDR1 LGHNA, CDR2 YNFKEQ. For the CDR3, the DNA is TGTGCCAGCACCCAGGGGCTTTTTAGTACCTACGAGCAGTACTTC. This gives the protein CASTQGLFSTYEQYF.

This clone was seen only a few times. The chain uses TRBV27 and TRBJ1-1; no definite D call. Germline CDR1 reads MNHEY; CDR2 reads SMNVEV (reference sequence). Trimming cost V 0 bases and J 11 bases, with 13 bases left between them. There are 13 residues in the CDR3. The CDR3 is CASSLSIGLYAFF. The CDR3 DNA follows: TGTGCCAGCAGTTTATCGATCGGTTTGTACGCTTTCTTT.